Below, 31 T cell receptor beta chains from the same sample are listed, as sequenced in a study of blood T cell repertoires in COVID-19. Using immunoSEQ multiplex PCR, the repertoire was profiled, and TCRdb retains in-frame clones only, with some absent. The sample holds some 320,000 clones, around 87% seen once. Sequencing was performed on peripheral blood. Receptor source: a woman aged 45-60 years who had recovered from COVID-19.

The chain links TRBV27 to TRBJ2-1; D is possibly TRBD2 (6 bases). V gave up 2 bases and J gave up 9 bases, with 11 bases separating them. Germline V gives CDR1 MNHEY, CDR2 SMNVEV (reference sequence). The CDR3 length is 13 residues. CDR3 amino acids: CASSLGLGGEQFF. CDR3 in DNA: TGTGCCAGCAGTTTAGGTTTGGGGGGTGAGCAGTTCTTC.

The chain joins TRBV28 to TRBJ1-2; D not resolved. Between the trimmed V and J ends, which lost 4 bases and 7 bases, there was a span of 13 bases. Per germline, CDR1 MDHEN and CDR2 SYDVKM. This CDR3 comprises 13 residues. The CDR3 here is CASSSPSGVGYTF. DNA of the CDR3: TGTGCCAGCAGTTCCCCAAGCGGGGTTGGCTACACCTTC.

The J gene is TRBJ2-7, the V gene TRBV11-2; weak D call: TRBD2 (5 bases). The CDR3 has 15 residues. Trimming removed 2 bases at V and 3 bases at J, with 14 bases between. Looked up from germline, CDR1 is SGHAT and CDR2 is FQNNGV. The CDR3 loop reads CASSLTLRADYEQYF. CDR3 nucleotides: TGTGCCAGCAGCTTAACGTTGCGGGCAGACTACGAGCAGTACTTC.

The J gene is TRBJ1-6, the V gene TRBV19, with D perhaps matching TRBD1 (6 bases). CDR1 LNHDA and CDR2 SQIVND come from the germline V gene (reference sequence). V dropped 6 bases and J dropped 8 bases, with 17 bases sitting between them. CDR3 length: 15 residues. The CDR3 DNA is TGTGCCAGTAGCCCCGGAACAGGGTCAGATTCACCCCTCCACTTT. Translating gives CASSPGTGSDSPLHF.

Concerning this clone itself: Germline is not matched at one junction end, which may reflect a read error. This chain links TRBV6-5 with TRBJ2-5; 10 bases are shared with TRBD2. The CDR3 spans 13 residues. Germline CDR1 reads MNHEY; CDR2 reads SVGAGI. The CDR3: CASRRGLAESGDF. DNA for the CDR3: TGTGCCAGCAGGAGAGGACTAGCGGAGTCCGGGGACTTC.

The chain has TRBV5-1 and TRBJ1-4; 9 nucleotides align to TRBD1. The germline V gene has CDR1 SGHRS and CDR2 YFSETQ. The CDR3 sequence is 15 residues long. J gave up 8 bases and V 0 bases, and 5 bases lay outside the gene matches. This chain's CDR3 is CASSLGPGQGEKLFF. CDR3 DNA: TGCGCCAGCAGCTTGGGCCCGGGACAGGGAGAAAAACTGTTTTTT.

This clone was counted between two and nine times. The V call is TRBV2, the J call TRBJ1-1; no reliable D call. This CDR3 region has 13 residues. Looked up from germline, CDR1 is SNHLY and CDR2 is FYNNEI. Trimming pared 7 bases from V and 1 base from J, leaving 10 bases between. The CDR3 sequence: CASITDQNTEAFF. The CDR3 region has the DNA TGTGCCAGCATTACAGATCAGAACACTGAAGCTTTCTTT.

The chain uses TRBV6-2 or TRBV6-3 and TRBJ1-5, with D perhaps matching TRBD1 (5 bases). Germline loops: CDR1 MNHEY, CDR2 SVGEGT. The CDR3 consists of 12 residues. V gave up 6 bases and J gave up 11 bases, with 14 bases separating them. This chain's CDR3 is CASSPDSSAQHF. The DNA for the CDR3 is TGTGCCAGCAGCCCCGACAGTTCTGCCCAGCATTTT.

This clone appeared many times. The CDR3 DNA sequence: TGCGCCAGCAGAAGACAGACCGGGGAGCTGTTTTTT. It yields the protein CASRRQTGELFF. J is TRBJ2-2 and V is TRBV5-1, with D maybe TRBD1 (5 bases). The V gene lost 5 bases and the J gene lost 5 bases, with 7 bases spanning the gap. The length of the CDR3 is 12 residues. Germline CDR1 SGHRS, CDR2 YFSETQ.

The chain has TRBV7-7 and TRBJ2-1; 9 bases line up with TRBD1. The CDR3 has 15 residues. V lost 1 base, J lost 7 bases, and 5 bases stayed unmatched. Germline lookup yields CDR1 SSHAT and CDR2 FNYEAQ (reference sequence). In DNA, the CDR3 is TGTGCCAGCAGCTTAGAAGGGACAGGGACGAATGAGCAGTTCTTC. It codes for CASSLEGTGTNEQFF.

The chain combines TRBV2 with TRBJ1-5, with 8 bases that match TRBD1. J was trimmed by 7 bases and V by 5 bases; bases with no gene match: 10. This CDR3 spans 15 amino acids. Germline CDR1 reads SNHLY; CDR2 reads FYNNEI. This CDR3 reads CASSLPPGGDQPQHF. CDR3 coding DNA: TGTGCCAGCAGTCTACCCCCAGGGGGCGACCAGCCCCAGCATTTT.

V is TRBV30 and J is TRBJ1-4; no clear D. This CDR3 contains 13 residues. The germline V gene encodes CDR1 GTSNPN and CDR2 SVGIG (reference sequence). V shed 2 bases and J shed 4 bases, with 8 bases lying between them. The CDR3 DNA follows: TGTGCCTGGAGTAACGGTCTTAATGAAAAACTGTTTTTT. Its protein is CAWSNGLNEKLFF.

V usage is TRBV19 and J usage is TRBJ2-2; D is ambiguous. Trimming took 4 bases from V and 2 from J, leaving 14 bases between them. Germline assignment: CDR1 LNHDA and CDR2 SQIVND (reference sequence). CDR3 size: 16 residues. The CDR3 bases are TGTGCCAGTAGTAGCTTTAGCCTACTAAACACCGGGGAGCTGTTTTTT. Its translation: CASSSFSLLNTGELFF.

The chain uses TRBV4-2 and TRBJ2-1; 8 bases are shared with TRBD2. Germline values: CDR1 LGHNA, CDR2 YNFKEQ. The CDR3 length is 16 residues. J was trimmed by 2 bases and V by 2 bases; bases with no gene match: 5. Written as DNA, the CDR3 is TGTGCCAGCAGCCAATCGGGAGGGAGGGCCTACAATGAGCAGTTCTTC. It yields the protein CASSQSGGRAYNEQFF.

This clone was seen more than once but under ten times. CDR3 in amino acids: CASSGQQNQPQHF. CDR3 DNA: TGTGCCAGCAGCGGGCAGCAAAATCAGCCCCAGCATTTT. The chain joins TRBV7-8 to TRBJ1-5; D not certain. Trimming took 5 bases from V and 4 from J, leaving 9 bases between them. This CDR3 is 13 amino acids long. The germline V gene encodes CDR1 SGHVS and CDR2 FQNEAQ.

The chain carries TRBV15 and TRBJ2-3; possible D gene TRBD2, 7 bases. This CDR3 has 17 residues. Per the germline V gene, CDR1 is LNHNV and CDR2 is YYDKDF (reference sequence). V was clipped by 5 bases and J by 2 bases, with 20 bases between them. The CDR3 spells CATSGGGGRPLTDTQYF. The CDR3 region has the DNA TGTGCCACCAGCGGGGGGGGCGGGAGACCCCTCACAGATACGCAGTATTTT.

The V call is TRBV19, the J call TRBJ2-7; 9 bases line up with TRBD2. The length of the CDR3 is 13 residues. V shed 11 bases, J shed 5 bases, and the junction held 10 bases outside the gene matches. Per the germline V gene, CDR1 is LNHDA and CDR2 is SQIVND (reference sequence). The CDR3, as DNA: TGTGCCGTCGCGAGCGGGAGGATCCACGAGCAGTACTTC. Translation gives CAVASGRIHEQYF.

CDR3 nucleotide sequence: TGTGCCAGCAGCCGGATCCGGGACAGTCTATGGGAGCAGTACTTC. Translated: CASSRIRDSLWEQYF. This chain links TRBV11-2 with TRBJ2-7; 7 nucleotides line up with TRBD1. The CDR3 length is 15 residues. Germline loops: CDR1 SGHAT, CDR2 FQNNGV. Trimming cost V 5 bases and J 7 bases; bases outside gene matches: 14.

The CDR3 is CASSLDRRNEQFF. In DNA, the CDR3 is TGTGCCAGCAGCTTGGACAGGCGCAATGAGCAGTTCTTC. The chain carries TRBV5-4 and TRBJ2-1; TRBD1 is a possible D gene (5 bases). Germline CDR1 reads SGHNT; CDR2 reads YYREEE (reference sequence). The CDR3 is made up of 13 amino acids. V lost 0 bases and J lost 6, with 7 bases in between.

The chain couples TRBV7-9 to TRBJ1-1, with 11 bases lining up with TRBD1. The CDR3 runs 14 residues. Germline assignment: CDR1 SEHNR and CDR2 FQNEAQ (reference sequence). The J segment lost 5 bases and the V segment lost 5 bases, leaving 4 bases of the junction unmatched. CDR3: CASSPGTGGTEAFF. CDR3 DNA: TGTGCCAGCAGCCCCGGGACAGGGGGAACTGAAGCTTTCTTT.

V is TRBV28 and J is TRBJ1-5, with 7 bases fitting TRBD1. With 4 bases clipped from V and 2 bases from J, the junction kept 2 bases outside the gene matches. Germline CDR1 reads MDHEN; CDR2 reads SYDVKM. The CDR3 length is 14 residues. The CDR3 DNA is TGTGCCAGCAGTTACAGGGGTGGCAATCAGCCCCAGCATTTT. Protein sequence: CASSYRGGNQPQHF.

The CDR3 nucleotides read TGCGCCAGCAGTCAATTAGCTCAGAGGACCTACGAGCAGTACTTC. Its protein is CASSQLAQRTYEQYF. V usage is TRBV23-1 and J usage is TRBJ2-7; D gene ambiguous. TRBV23-1 is classed as an ORF, of uncertain function. V lost 1 base, J lost 2 bases, and 12 bases lay in between. This CDR3 is built from 15 residues.

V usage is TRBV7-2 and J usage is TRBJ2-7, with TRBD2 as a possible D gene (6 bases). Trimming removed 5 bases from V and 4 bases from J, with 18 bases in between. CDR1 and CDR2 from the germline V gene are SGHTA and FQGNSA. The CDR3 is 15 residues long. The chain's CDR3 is CASSAARDFIYEQYF. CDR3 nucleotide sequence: TGTGCCAGCAGCGCGGCCCGGGACTTCATTTACGAGCAGTACTTC.

The CDR3 is CASSPLGAYNEQFF. In DNA, the CDR3 is TGCGCCAGCAGTCCCCTCGGGGCCTACAATGAGCAGTTCTTC. The rearrangement uses TRBV10-1 and TRBJ2-1; possible D gene TRBD2, 5 bases. CDR3 length equals 14 residues. Germline V gene data show CDR1 as WNHNN and CDR2 as SYGVQD (reference sequence). V was shortened by 5 bases and J by 2 bases, with 10 bases between the two germline ends.

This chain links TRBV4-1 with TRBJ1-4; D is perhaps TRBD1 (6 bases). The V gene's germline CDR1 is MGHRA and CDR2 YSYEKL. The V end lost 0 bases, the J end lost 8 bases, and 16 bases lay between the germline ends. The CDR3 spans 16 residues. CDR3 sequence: CASSQDSTGYWEKLFF. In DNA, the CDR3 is TGCGCCAGCAGCCAAGATTCCACAGGGTATTGGGAAAAACTGTTTTTT.

CDR3 sequence: CASSASGHASYEQYF. The DNA of the CDR3 is TGTGCCAGCAGTGCTAGCGGGCACGCTTCCTACGAGCAGTACTTC. This rearrangement joins TRBV2 to TRBJ2-7, with 8 nucleotides matching TRBD2. The V segment lost 4 bases and the J segment 1 base; nucleotides outside the gene matches: 6. This CDR3 is built from 15 residues. Germline CDR1 SNHLY, CDR2 FYNNEI.

As DNA, the CDR3 is TGTGCCAGCAGACGAAGGGAGAACCACGAGCAGTACTTC. Its translation: CASRRRENHEQYF. The J gene is TRBJ2-7, the V gene TRBV2; D might be TRBD2 (5 bases). CDR1 and CDR2 (germline): SNHLY, FYNNEI. CDR3 length: 13 residues. V shed 6 bases and J shed 5 bases, with 14 bases lying between them.

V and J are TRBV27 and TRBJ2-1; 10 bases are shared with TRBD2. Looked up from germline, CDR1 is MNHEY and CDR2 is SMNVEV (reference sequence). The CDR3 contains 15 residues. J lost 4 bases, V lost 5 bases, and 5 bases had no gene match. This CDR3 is CASSPIAGGYNEQFF. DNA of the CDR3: TGTGCCAGCAGTCCGATAGCGGGAGGTTACAATGAGCAGTTCTTC.

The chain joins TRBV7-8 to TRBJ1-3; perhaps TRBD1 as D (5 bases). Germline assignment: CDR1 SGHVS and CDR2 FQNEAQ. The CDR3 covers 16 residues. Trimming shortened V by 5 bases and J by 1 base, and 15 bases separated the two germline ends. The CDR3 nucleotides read TGTGCCAGCAGCCCAGGATTTGGGGCATCTGGAAACACCATATATTTT. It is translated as CASSPGFGASGNTIYF.

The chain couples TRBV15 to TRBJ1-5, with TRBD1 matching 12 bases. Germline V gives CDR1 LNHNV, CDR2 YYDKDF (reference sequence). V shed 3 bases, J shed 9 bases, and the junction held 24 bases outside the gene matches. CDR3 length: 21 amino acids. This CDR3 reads CATSRSRDRGRTGPFRRPQHF. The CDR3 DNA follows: TGTGCCACCAGCAGGAGCCGGGACAGGGGGCGAACGGGACCCTTTAGAAGGCCCCAGCATTTT.

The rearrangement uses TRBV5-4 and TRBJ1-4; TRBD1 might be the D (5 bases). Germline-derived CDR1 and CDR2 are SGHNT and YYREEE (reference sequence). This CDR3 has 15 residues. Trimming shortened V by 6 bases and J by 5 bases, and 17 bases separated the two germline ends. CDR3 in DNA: TGTGCCAGCACCGACTGGGGGAGGCCGAATGAAAAACTGTTTTTT. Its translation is CASTDWGRPNEKLFF.